Listed here are 28 T cell receptor beta chains from one sample, sequenced in a study of shared clonotypes between healthy human individuals. Produced via immunoSEQ multiplex PCR; TCRdb's table is partial and in-frame only. Of around 700,000 clones in the sample, about 90% are singletons; the top ten hold about a quarter. CD45RO-negative, CCR7-selected cells formed the naive CD8 fraction, which excluded terminally differentiated effector memory CD45RA+ cells. Sequenced: naive CD8+ T cells sorted from blood. The receptor source for this set is a man aged 25-45 years in good health.

CDR3 nucleotides: TGTGCCAGCAGTCCCGACAGGACTAGCACAGATACGCAGTATTTT. Protein product: CASSPDRTSTDTQYF. This sequence joins TRBV28 and TRBJ2-3; the D gene is possibly TRBD1 (6 bases). The CDR3 loop spans 15 amino acids. V dropped 5 bases and J dropped 0 bases, with 12 bases sitting between them. Germline CDR1 and CDR2: MDHEN and SYDVKM.

This clone was detected only once. The V call is TRBV7-2, the J call TRBJ2-3; either TRBD1 or TRBD2 may supply D (5 bases each). CDR1 and CDR2 (germline): SGHTA, FQGNSA. This CDR3 has 19 amino acids. Trimming shortened V by 5 bases and J by 2 bases, and 26 bases separated the two germline ends. CDR3 protein: CASSENRLTLGADTDTQYF. Written as DNA, the CDR3 is TGTGCCAGCAGCGAAAACAGACTCACCCTCGGGGCCGACACAGATACGCAGTATTTT.

The chain uses TRBV4-1 and TRBJ2-7, with 9 bases aligning to TRBD2. V shed 0 bases, J shed 1 base, and the junction held 7 bases outside the gene matches. The CDR3 is 17 amino acids. Looked up from germline, CDR1 is MGHRA and CDR2 is YSYEKL. The CDR3 bases are TGCGCCAGCAGCCAAGAACCTTCGACTAGCGGATCCTACGAGCAGTACTTC. This translates into CASSQEPSTSGSYEQYF.

J is TRBJ1-3 and V is TRBV11-2; no clear D. The V gene's germline CDR1 is SGHAT and CDR2 FQNNGV. The CDR3 runs 15 residues. Trimming left V 5 bases short and J 1 base short, with 12 bases between. In DNA, the CDR3 is TGTGCCAGCAGCCCATTGGGATCATCTGGAAACACCATATATTTT. It is translated as CASSPLGSSGNTIYF.

This chain uses TRBV7-9 with TRBJ2-7; 12 bases fit TRBD2. This CDR3 contains 16 residues. CDR1 is SEHNR, CDR2 FQNEAQ, per germline (reference sequence). After removal of 3 bases from V and 1 base from J, the junction contained 4 bases not matched to a gene. CDR3 DNA: TGTGCCAGCAGCTTTACTCTAGCGGGAGGGTCCTACGAGCAGTACTTC. It specifies CASSFTLAGGSYEQYF. Filled out from reference TRBV7-9 and TRBJ2-7, the complete variable domain reads DTGVSQNPRHKITKRGQNVTFRCDPISEHNRLYWYRQTLGQGPEFLTYFQNEAQLEKSRLLSDRFSAERPKGSFSTLEIQRTEQGDSAMYLCASSFTLAGGSYEQYFGPGTRLTVT.

This clone is a singleton in its sample. The chain combines TRBV11-2 with TRBJ2-3; D uncertain. The CDR3 spans 13 residues. Trimming took 0 bases from V and 2 from J, leaving 3 bases between them. CDR1 and CDR2 from the germline V gene are SGHAT and FQNNGV. The CDR3 loop reads CASSLEVTDTQYF. As DNA, the CDR3 is TGTGCCAGCAGCTTAGAAGTCACAGATACGCAGTATTTT.

V gene TRBV27 combines with J gene TRBJ1-2, with 10 bases that match TRBD1. CDR3 size: 16 residues. V gave up 1 base and J gave up 5 bases; unmatched junction bases: 7. The germline gives CDR1 MNHEY, CDR2 SMNVEV (reference sequence). CDR3 nucleotides: TGTGCCAGCAGTTTATTAGGGACAGGGGAGGTATATGGCTACACCTTC. Translating it yields CASSLLGTGEVYGYTF.

This clone came up once. The chain is built from TRBV27 and TRBJ2-2; D call uncertain. V was pared by 7 bases and J by 5 bases, with 23 bases between. Germline V lookup: CDR1 MNHEY, CDR2 SMNVEV (reference sequence). This CDR3 is 17 amino acids long. The DNA of the CDR3 is TGTGCCAGCAAAGGCTATCTTAGATCGCCCGAGACCGGGGAGCTGTTTTTT. It specifies CASKGYLRSPETGELFF.

In its sample, this clone was seen once. The CDR3 DNA follows: TGCGCCAGCAGCTTAGAGACAGGGCCCGACGAGCAGTACTTC. Translating gives CASSLETGPDEQYF. This chain uses TRBV5-1 with TRBJ2-7; 7 bases are shared with TRBD1. Trimming cost V 2 bases and J 5 bases; bases outside gene matches: 7. The CDR3 extends over 14 amino acids. Germline V CDR1 and CDR2: SGHRS, YFSETQ.

The CDR3 loop reads CASITVQGRGDEQYF. CDR3 in DNA: TGTGCCAGCATCACAGTACAGGGGCGAGGTGACGAGCAGTACTTC. The V gene is TRBV21-1, the J gene TRBJ2-7; no check of the table's D call, TRBD1, against the DNA was made. TRBV21-1 corresponds to a pseudogene. CDR3 length: 15 residues.

V usage is TRBV7-6 and J usage is TRBJ2-7; maybe TRBD1 (6 bases). The CDR3 is 14 amino acids. Per the germline V gene, CDR1 is SGHVS and CDR2 is FNYEAQ. The ends were cut back, 4 bases at V and 9 bases at J, with 19 bases in the middle. This CDR3 is CASSSGSGHLGQYF. As DNA, the CDR3 is TGTGCCAGCAGCTCTGGGTCGGGACATCTTGGGCAGTACTTC.

Of note for this clone: Other nucleotide sequences in the sample specify the same CDR3. The V gene is TRBV11-2, the J gene TRBJ2-7; D remains unclear. The CDR3 totals 12 residues. The V gene lost 1 base and the J gene lost 4 bases, with 5 bases spanning the gap. From germline, CDR1 is SGHAT and CDR2 FQNNGV. CDR3 in DNA: TGTGCCAGCAGCTTAGTCCTTTACGAGCAGTACTTC. The encoded protein is CASSLVLYEQYF. Based on the CDR3 plus reference TRBV11-2 and TRBJ2-7, the full variable domain is EAGVAQSPRYKIIEKRQSVAFWCNPISGHATLYWYQQILGQGPKLLIQFQNNGVVDDSQLPKDRFSAERLKGVDSTLKIQPAKLEDSAVYLCASSLVLYEQYFGPGTRLTVT.

The gene calls are TRBV27 and TRBJ2-7, with TRBD2 matching over 7 bases. Germline lookup yields CDR1 MNHEY and CDR2 SMNVEV (reference sequence). The CDR3 extends over 14 amino acids. Trimming at V came to 6 bases and at J to 3 bases, leaving 8 bases not matched to a gene. CDR3 region: CASSHGAGDYEQYF. In DNA form, the CDR3 reads TGTGCCAGCAGCCATGGGGCGGGGGACTACGAGCAGTACTTC.

The chain has TRBV7-9 and TRBJ2-1; 9 bases are shared with TRBD1. Germline V lookup: CDR1 SEHNR, CDR2 FQNEAQ (reference sequence). The V segment lost 0 bases and the J segment 5 bases; nucleotides outside the gene matches: 5. The CDR3 extends over 16 amino acids. CDR3 sequence reads: CASSLARRTGDNEQFF. The CDR3, as DNA: TGTGCCAGCAGCTTAGCGCGAAGGACAGGGGACAATGAGCAGTTCTTC.

This sequence joins TRBV6-6 and TRBJ2-2; D not resolved. V gave up 1 base and J gave up 6 bases, with 12 bases separating them. Looked up from germline, CDR1 is MNHNY and CDR2 is SVGAGI (reference sequence). There are 15 residues in the CDR3. This chain's CDR3 is CASSYWSQWSGELFF. The CDR3 coding sequence is TGTGCCAGCAGTTACTGGAGCCAGTGGTCCGGGGAGCTGTTTTTT.

V gene TRBV9 combines with J gene TRBJ1-3; TRBD1 matches at 8 bases. After removal of 3 bases from V and 2 bases from J, the junction contained 4 bases not matched to a gene. Germline V gene data show CDR1 as SGDLS and CDR2 as YYNGEE. The CDR3 runs 15 residues. As DNA, the CDR3 is TGTGCCAGCAGCGCCACAGGGGGAACTGGAAACACCATATATTTT. It yields the protein CASSATGGTGNTIYF.

The chain joins TRBV4-3 to TRBJ2-1, with TRBD2 matching over 8 bases. This CDR3 has 17 amino acids. CDR1 LGHNA and CDR2 YSLEER come from the germline V gene. The trim removed 0 bases at V and 3 bases at J, leaving 7 bases unmatched. The chain's CDR3 is CASSQDDGRAFYNEQFF. For the CDR3, the DNA is TGCGCCAGCAGCCAAGATGACGGGAGGGCCTTCTACAATGAGCAGTTCTTC.

The chain uses TRBV5-6 and TRBJ1-5; 7 nucleotides agree with TRBD1. The CDR3 is made up of 15 amino acids. CDR1 SGHDT and CDR2 YYEEEE come from the germline V gene. With V trimmed by 2 bases and J by 6 bases, 8 bases remained unmatched. The CDR3 spells CASSFSYRGGQPQHF. In DNA form, the CDR3 reads TGTGCCAGCAGCTTCTCCTACAGGGGAGGTCAGCCCCAGCATTTT.

This clone was observed a few times. The chain employs TRBV7-2 and TRBJ2-7; D call uncertain. The CDR3 runs to 11 residues. Germline lookup yields CDR1 SGHTA and CDR2 FQGNSA. The V and J ends lost 3 bases and 7 bases respectively, with 7 bases between them. The CDR3 coding sequence is TGTGCCAGCAGCTTCGGAGTGGAGCAGTACTTC. Translated: CASSFGVEQYF.

The rearrangement joins TRBV2 to TRBJ2-1, with 9 bases matching TRBD1. The V gene end was trimmed by 5 bases and the J gene end by 6 bases; junction bases not matched to a gene: 8. The CDR3 totals 15 residues. The germline V gene has CDR1 SNHLY and CDR2 FYNNEI. CDR3 DNA: TGTGCCAGCAGTAGTGTGGAGACAGGGGGCAATGAGCAGTTCTTC. Translating it yields CASSSVETGGNEQFF.

V gene TRBV25-1 combines with J gene TRBJ2-2; tentative D call: TRBD2 (6 bases). This CDR3 spans 15 amino acids. Germline-derived CDR1 and CDR2 are MGHDK and SYGVNS. V lost 4 bases to trimming and J lost 2 bases, with 11 bases between them. The CDR3 protein is CASSARLVNTGELFF. CDR3 coding DNA: TGTGCCAGCAGTGCCCGACTAGTAAACACCGGGGAGCTGTTTTTT.

The CDR3 is CASSEPGQGVSGYGYTF. In nucleotides, the CDR3 is TGTGCCAGCAGTGAACCGGGACAGGGGGTATCAGGCTATGGCTACACCTTC. The gene calls are TRBV6-1 and TRBJ1-2, with 11 positions matching TRBD1. The CDR3 runs to 17 residues. Germline-derived CDR1 and CDR2 are MNHNS and SASEGT. J gave up 4 bases and V 2 bases, and 9 bases lay outside the gene matches.

As for this clone: The same CDR3 can be traced to other DNA sequences in this sample. The rearrangement joins TRBV28 to TRBJ2-7; D call uncertain. Germline V lookup: CDR1 MDHEN, CDR2 SYDVKM. The CDR3 contains 12 residues. Trimming pared 3 bases from V and 3 bases from J, leaving 6 bases between. Written as DNA, the CDR3 is TGTGCCAGCAGTTTCCCTGGCTACGAGCAGTACTTC. Residues: CASSFPGYEQYF.

This clone came up once. The chain employs TRBV27 and TRBJ2-1, with a weak D call TRBD2 (6 bases). V was shortened by 2 bases and J by 4 bases, with 12 bases between the two germline ends. Germline values: CDR1 MNHEY, CDR2 SMNVEV (reference sequence). CDR3 length equals 15 residues. The CDR3 loop is CASSLVSGLYNEQFF. For the CDR3, the DNA is TGTGCCAGCAGTTTAGTTAGCGGCCTATACAATGAGCAGTTCTTC.

The V and J genes are TRBV15 and TRBJ2-7, with D hard to call. Germline-derived CDR1 and CDR2 are LNHNV and YYDKDF (reference sequence). V lost 3 bases to trimming and J lost 1 base, with 10 bases between them. This CDR3 contains 14 residues. The CDR3 coding sequence is TGTGCCACCAGCAGTCGACACGAATCCTACGAGCAGTACTTC. Its protein product is CATSSRHESYEQYF.

J is TRBJ2-1 and V is TRBV19; TRBD2 might be the D (6 bases). The CDR3 has 14 residues. From germline, CDR1 is LNHDA and CDR2 SQIVND (reference sequence). V was pared by 1 base and J by 6 bases, with 10 bases between. The CDR3 spells CASSIGTIFNEQFF. In nucleotides, the CDR3 is TGTGCCAGTAGTATAGGGACTATCTTCAATGAGCAGTTCTTC.

This sequence joins TRBV7-8 and TRBJ2-2, with D unresolved. Germline V gene lookup returns CDR1 SGHVS and CDR2 FQNEAQ. The V gene lost 8 bases and the J gene lost 1 base, with 17 bases spanning the gap. CDR3 size: 16 residues. CDR3 sequence (DNA): TGTGCCAGCCCCATTCCAGGAGTCAAGAACACCGGGGAGCTGTTTTTT. Protein sequence: CASPIPGVKNTGELFF.

In this sample, this clone turned up once. This chain connects TRBV29-1 to TRBJ2-1; 10 positions match TRBD2. J lost 7 bases, V lost 0 bases, and 6 bases had no gene match. Germline V CDR1 and CDR2: SQVTM, ANQGSEA. CDR3 size: 15 residues. The CDR3 bases are TGCAGCGTTGAAGATCCAGAGACTAGCGGGAATGAGCAGTTCTTC. It is translated as CSVEDPETSGNEQFF.